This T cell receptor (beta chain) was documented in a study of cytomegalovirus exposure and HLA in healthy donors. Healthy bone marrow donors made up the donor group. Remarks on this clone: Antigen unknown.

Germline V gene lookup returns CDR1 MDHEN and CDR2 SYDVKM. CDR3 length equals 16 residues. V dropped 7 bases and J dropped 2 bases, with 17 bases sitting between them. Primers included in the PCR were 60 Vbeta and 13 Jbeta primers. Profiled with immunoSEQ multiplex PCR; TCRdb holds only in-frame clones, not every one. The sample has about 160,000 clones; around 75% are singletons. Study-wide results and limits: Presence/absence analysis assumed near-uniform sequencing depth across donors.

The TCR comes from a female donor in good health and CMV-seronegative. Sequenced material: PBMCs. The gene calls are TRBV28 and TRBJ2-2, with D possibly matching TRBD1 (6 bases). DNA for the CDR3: TGTGCCAGCAAGACTCCCGGGACATTTAACACCGGGGAGCTGTTTTTT. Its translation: CASKTPGTFNTGELFF.